One sample yielded the 10 T cell receptor beta chains listed below, sequenced in a study of CXCR3-negative and CXCR3-positive naive CD8 T cells. Study-wide points: Greater hydrophobicity was found in TRB CDR3s of CXCR3-positive naive cells than of CXCR3-negative naive cells.

Antigen specificity for these receptors is unknown. 5' RACE with UMI labels generated the TRB cDNA libraries. TCRdb re-called the 5' RACE reads and shows each CDR3 protein once, DNA omitted. The table lists 60,000 to 70,000 distinct CDR3 sequences. Source material: naive CXCR3+ CD8+ T cells from blood. Subset denoted: CD45RO-CCR7+CD27+CD95- naive CD8+ T cells expressing CXCR3 (TNR3+). All receptors derive from a human donor in good health. Some clones in this sample may be carry-over from other donors' samples.

The chain is built from TRBV28 and TRBJ2-5; TCRdb names TRBD1, which stays unverified in the absence of DNA. The CDR3 spans 13 residues. Germline V gene data show CDR1 as MDHEN and CDR2 as SYDVKM. The CDR3 here is CASSSDRQETHYF.

The CDR3: CASGIPQQPSGNTIYF. The chain joins TRBV12-5 to TRBJ1-3; TCRdb selects TRBD1, and the lack of DNA leaves this call unchecked. There are 16 residues in the CDR3. Germline CDR1 is LGHNT and CDR2 is FRNRAP.

V gene TRBV15 combines with J gene TRBJ2-2; lacking DNA, the TRBD2 call made by TCRdb goes unchecked. The CDR3 sequence is 14 residues long. Germline assignment: CDR1 LNHNV and CDR2 YYDKDF (reference sequence). This CDR3 is CATSRDTRDWELFF.

The CDR3 loop is CSDLPGALGGYTF. J is TRBJ1-2 and V is TRBV29-1; TCRdb selects TRBD1, and the lack of DNA leaves this call unchecked. Germline CDR1 reads SQVTM; CDR2 reads ANQGSEA. The CDR3 length is 13 residues.

V and J are TRBV29-1 and TRBJ2-1; absent DNA, TCRdb's TRBD2 call cannot be checked. Germline CDR1 and CDR2: SQVTM and ANQGSEA. This CDR3 spans 15 amino acids. The CDR3 loop is CSAGRSSGPYNEQFF.

The V gene is TRBV12-3 or TRBV12-4, the J gene TRBJ1-2; the D gene TCRdb calls, TRBD1, cannot be checked with no DNA. This CDR3 region has 14 residues. The CDR3 protein is CASRETGFNYGYTF.

This chain uses TRBV14 with TRBJ2-3; without DNA, the TCRdb call of TRBD2 cannot be checked. Germline CDR1 is SGHDN and CDR2 is FVKESK. The length of the CDR3 is 16 residues. CDR3 amino acids: CASSQERLAYADTQYF.

V and J are TRBV19 and TRBJ2-7. The CDR3 totals 13 residues. Germline lookup yields CDR1 LNHDA and CDR2 SQIVND (reference sequence). The CDR3 region is CASSMGSRYEQYF. The entire variable domain, with the rest obtained from reference TRBV19 and TRBJ2-7, is as follows: DGGITQSPKYLFRKEGQNVTLSCEQNLNHDAMYWYRQDPGQGLRLIYYSQIVNDFQKGDIAEGYSVSREKKESFPLTVTSAQKNPTAFYLCASSMGSRYEQYFGPGTRLTVT.

The chain carries TRBV29-1 and TRBJ2-3; TCRdb's D call, TRBD1, is unchecked because there is no DNA. Germline V gives CDR1 SQVTM, CDR2 ANQGSEA. The CDR3 is 14 amino acids. The chain's CDR3 is CSVERPPVMGTQYF.

The chain joins TRBV7-9 to TRBJ2-4; the TCRdb D gene call, TRBD2, has no DNA to confirm it. Germline lookup yields CDR1 SEHNR and CDR2 FQNEAQ (reference sequence). This CDR3 has 13 residues. The CDR3 spells CASSFSEDFLEYF.